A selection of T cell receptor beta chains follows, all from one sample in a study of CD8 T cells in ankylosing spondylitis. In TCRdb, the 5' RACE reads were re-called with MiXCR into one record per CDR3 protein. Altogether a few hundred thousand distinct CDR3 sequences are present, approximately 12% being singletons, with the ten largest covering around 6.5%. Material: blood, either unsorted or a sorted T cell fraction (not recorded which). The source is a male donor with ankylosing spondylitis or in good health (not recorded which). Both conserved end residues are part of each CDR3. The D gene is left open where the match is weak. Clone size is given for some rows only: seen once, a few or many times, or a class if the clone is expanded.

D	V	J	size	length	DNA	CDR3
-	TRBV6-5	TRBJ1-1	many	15	TGTGCCAGCAGTTACTCGGGGGTACGGGACACTGAAGCTTTCTTT	CASSYSGVRDTEAFF
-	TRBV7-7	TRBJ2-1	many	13	TGTGCCAGCAGCTTAGGACTAGGTCATGAGCAGTTCTTC	CASSLGLGHEQFF
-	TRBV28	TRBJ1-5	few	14	TGTGCCAGCAGAGGGAAAATAGCGAATCAGCCCCAGCATTTT	CASRGKIANQPQHF
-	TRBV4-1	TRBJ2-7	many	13	TGCGCCAGCAGCCATGGGACGGGGCGCGAGCAGTACTTC	CASSHGTGREQYF
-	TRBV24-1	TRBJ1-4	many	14	TGTGCCACCAGTGATAGGTGGGAGAGCGAAAAACTGTTTTTT	CATSDRWESEKLFF
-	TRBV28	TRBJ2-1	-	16	TGTGCCAGCAGTCCCCGGACTACCCCACCTTCTGATAAGCAGTTCTTC	CASSPRTTPPSDKQFF
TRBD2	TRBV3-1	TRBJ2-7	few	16	TGTGCCAGCAGCCGCATGACTAGCGTCCCGACCTACGAGCAGTACTTC	CASSRMTSVPTYEQYF
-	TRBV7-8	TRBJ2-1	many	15	TGTGCCAGCAGCACACAGCCCAGGGCCTACAATGAGCAGTTCTTC	CASSTQPRAYNEQFF
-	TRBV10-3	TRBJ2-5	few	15	TGTGCCATCAGTGAGTCAGCTAGAGACACAGAGACCCAGTACTTC	CAISESARDTETQYF
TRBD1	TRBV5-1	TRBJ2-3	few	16	TGCGCCAGCAGCCTTCAGGGGGACAGAACAACAGATACGCAGTATTTT	CASSLQGDRTTDTQYF
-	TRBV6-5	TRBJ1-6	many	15	TGTGCCAGCAGTTACGAGGACAACTATAATTCACCCCTCCACTTT	CASSYEDNYNSPLHF
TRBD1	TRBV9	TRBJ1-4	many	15	TGTGCCAGCAGCGAGGGGGCCTCAAGGAATGAAAAACTGTTTTTT	CASSEGASRNEKLFF
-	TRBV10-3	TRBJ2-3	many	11	TGTGCCATCAAGATTTCAGATACGCAGTATTTT	CAIKISDTQYF
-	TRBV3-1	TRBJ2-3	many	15	TGTGCCAGCAGCCAAGTTGCAGCGGATAGGGTCACGCAGTATTTT	CASSQVAADRVTQYF
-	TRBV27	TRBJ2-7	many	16	TGTGCCAGCAGTTCCCCCCCATTTTCCAGCTCCTCCGAGCAGTACTTC	CASSSPPFSSSSEQYF
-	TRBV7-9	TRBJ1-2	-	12	TGTGCCAGCAGCTTGGGCAGGGACGGCTACACCTTC	CASSLGRDGYTF
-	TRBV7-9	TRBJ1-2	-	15	TGTGCCAGCAGCTCCCCAGCGGGCGGGGTAGACGGCTACACCTTC	CASSSPAGGVDGYTF
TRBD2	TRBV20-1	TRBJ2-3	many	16	TGCAGTGCTAGAGACCGACTAGCGGGAGGGTCGGATACGCAGTATTTT	CSARDRLAGGSDTQYF
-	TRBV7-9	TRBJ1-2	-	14	TGTGCCAGCAGCTTAGAGGTTGCTAACTATGGCTACACCTTC	CASSLEVANYGYTF
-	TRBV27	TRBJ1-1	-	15	TGTGCCAGCAGTTTATTGGGGGAACTGAACACTGAAGCTTTCTTT	CASSLLGELNTEAFF
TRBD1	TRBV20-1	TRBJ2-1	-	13	TGCAGCGCCGTACGGGACAGCTACAATGAGCAGTTCTTC	CSAVRDSYNEQFF
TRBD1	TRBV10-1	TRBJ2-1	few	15	TGCGCCAGCAGTGTGGGCAGGGGGCCATCAAATGAGCAGTTCTTC	CASSVGRGPSNEQFF
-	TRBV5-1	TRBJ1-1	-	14	TGCGCCAGCACCAAAGGGGGGGATGGCACTGAAGCTTTCTTT	CASTKGGDGTEAFF
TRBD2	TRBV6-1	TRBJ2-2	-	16	TGTGCCAGCAGCCAGACTAGCGGGAGGTTCACCGGGGAGCTGTTTTTT	CASSQTSGRFTGELFF
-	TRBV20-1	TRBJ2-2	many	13	TGCAGTGCTTCGACAACGAACACCGGGGAGCTGTTTTTT	CSASTTNTGELFF
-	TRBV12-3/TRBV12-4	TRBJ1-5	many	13	TGTGCCAGCAGTTATACCAGCAATCAGCCCCAGCATTTT	CASSYTSNQPQHF
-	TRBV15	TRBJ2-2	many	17	TGTGCCACCAGCAGACCCGACAACGAACTAAGGACCGGGGAGCTGTTTTTT	CATSRPDNELRTGELFF
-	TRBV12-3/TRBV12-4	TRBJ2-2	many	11	TGTGCCAGCAGCAACACCGGGGAGCTGTTTTTT	CASSNTGELFF
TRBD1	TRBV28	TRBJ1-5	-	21	TGTGCCAGCAGTCTCCGGGACAGCTCCTCCCCTAGGGGAAGTAGCAATCAGCCCCAGCATTTT	CASSLRDSSSPRGSSNQPQHF
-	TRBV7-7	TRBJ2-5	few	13	TGTGCCAGCAGCTCGGACACCCGGCAGACCCAGTACTTC	CASSSDTRQTQYF
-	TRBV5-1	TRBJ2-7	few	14	TGCGCCAGCAGCTTGGTCGGGGGTTTCTACGAGCAGTACTTC	CASSLVGGFYEQYF
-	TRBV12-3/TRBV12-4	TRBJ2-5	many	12	TGTGCCAGCAGTTTGGGCCTTGGAACCCAGTACTTC	CASSLGLGTQYF